This T cell receptor (beta chain) was retrieved from a study of control samples from healthy donors and cancer patients. Germline loops: CDR1 KGHSH, CDR2 LQKENI. J was trimmed by 10 bases and V by 3 bases; bases with no gene match: 13. There are 16 residues in the CDR3. Repertoires were generated with immunoSEQ multiplex PCR, while TCRdb's copy carries only in-frame clones and drops some. Among 190,000 or so clones listed, approximately 92% were seen once. The chain employs TRBV18 and TRBJ2-1; 9 bases are shared with TRBD2. The TCR originated in a man aged 18 to 30 in good health. The sample comprised blood. The chain's CDR3 is CASSPRFGTSFQEQFF. The CDR3 DNA reads as TGTGCCAGCTCACCGAGGTTTGGGACTAGCTTCCAAGAGCAGTTCTTC.